The next 20 T cell receptor beta chains were all read from a single sample in a study of T cell responses to AZD1222 COVID-19 vaccine. Only in-frame clones appear in the TCRdb table, and some are missing; sequencing was by immunoSEQ multiplex PCR. The table includes some 130,000 clones, roughly 92% detected once. Sequencing used peripheral blood, obtained on day 0 of AZD1222 vaccination. Receptors originate from an adult in good health.

V is TRBV5-1 and J is TRBJ1-6, with TRBD1 matching over 9 bases. J gave up 5 bases and V 4 bases, and 1 base lay outside the gene matches. CDR3 size: 14 residues. Germline loops: CDR1 SGHRS, CDR2 YFSETQ. This CDR3 is CASSRDRDNSPLHF. For the CDR3, the DNA is TGCGCCAGCAGCCGGGACAGGGATAATTCACCCCTCCACTTT.

V gene TRBV28 combines with J gene TRBJ2-2, with a tentative D call TRBD2 (5 bases). Germline V gene data show CDR1 as MDHEN and CDR2 as SYDVKM. This CDR3 region has 17 residues. V dropped 5 bases and J dropped 3 bases, with 19 bases sitting between them. CDR3 sequence reads: CASSAPGGWADTGELFF. In DNA, the CDR3 is TGTGCCAGCAGTGCCCCCGGAGGTTGGGCAGACACCGGGGAGCTGTTTTTT.

The chain joins TRBV11-3 to TRBJ2-3; D remains ambiguous. V lost 0 bases and J lost 5, with 9 bases in between. The CDR3 runs 14 residues. In germline, CDR1 is SGHNT, CDR2 YENEEA. The DNA of the CDR3 is TGTGCCAGCAGCTTAGACCCAGGTCTAGATACGCAGTATTTT. This sequence encodes CASSLDPGLDTQYF.

This chain joins TRBV6-5 and TRBJ1-1; no reliable D call. Germline V gene lookup returns CDR1 MNHEY and CDR2 SVGAGI. Deletions cut 6 bases from V and 0 bases from J, with 11 bases between. The CDR3 sequence is 14 residues long. Written as DNA, the CDR3 is TGTGCCAGCAGCCCAACCGGCATGAACACTGAAGCTTTCTTT. This gives the protein CASSPTGMNTEAFF.

V gene TRBV18 combines with J gene TRBJ1-1; no definite D call. Germline loops: CDR1 KGHSH, CDR2 LQKENI. Trimming stripped 1 base from V and 1 base from J, with 4 bases between. The CDR3 is 13 amino acids. CDR3 in DNA: TGTGCCAGCTCACCACTCTCGAACACTGAAGCTTTCTTT. Its protein product is CASSPLSNTEAFF.

J is TRBJ2-7 and V is TRBV18; D remains unclear. V lost 1 base and J lost 2, with 6 bases in between. The CDR3 runs 13 residues. Looked up from germline, CDR1 is KGHSH and CDR2 is LQKENI. In DNA, the CDR3 is TGTGCCAGCTCACCACTAGGTACCTACGAGCAGTACTTC. It specifies CASSPLGTYEQYF. Variable domain in full (rest from reference TRBV18 and TRBJ2-7): NAGVMQNPRHLVRRRGQEARLRCSPMKGHSHVYWYRQLPEEGLKFMVYLQKENIIDESGMPKERFSAEFPKEGPSILRIQQVVRGDSAAYFCASSPLGTYEQYFGPGTRLTVT.

J is TRBJ1-4 and V is TRBV19; D uncertain. The CDR3 has 15 residues. The germline CDR1 and CDR2 sequences are LNHDA and SQIVND (reference sequence). V was shortened by 3 bases and J by 0 bases, with 8 bases between the two germline ends. The CDR3 sequence is CASSMVAATNEKLFF. The DNA for the CDR3 is TGTGCCAGTAGTATGGTTGCTGCAACTAATGAAAAACTGTTTTTT.

The chain links TRBV10-1 to TRBJ2-1; 14 positions match TRBD2. Germline V lookup: CDR1 WNHNN, CDR2 SYGVQD (reference sequence). The V segment lost 3 bases and the J segment 8 bases; nucleotides outside the gene matches: 6. This CDR3 has 16 residues. The CDR3 bases are TGCGCCAGCAGTGACCCGGGACTAGCGGGAGAGTATGAGCAGTTCTTC. It specifies CASSDPGLAGEYEQFF.

The chain carries TRBV7-2 and TRBJ1-4; no clear D. Germline lookup yields CDR1 SGHTA and CDR2 FQGNSA. The V end lost 2 bases, the J end lost 11 bases, and 15 bases lay between the germline ends. This CDR3 is built from 14 residues. The CDR3: CASSLQVRSWKLFF. The CDR3 DNA reads as TGTGCCAGCAGCTTACAGGTCAGGTCATGGAAACTGTTTTTT.

This clone was detected a few times. The chain couples TRBV11-2 to TRBJ2-5, with D uncertain. V lost 3 bases and J lost 1, with 12 bases in between. The CDR3 totals 15 residues. Looked up from germline, CDR1 is SGHAT and CDR2 is FQNNGV. CDR3 coding DNA: TGTGCCAGCAGCTTCGGCGCGGCTTCCCAAGAGACCCAGTACTTC. This codes for CASSFGAASQETQYF.

The sample holds many counts of this clone. The gene calls are TRBV27 and TRBJ2-5; 8 positions match TRBD2. The CDR3 contains 16 residues. The V and J ends lost 8 bases and 2 bases, in that order; junction bases with no gene match: 13. Germline CDR1 MNHEY, CDR2 SMNVEV (reference sequence). The CDR3 loop is CASGRLLSGIQETQYF. In nucleotides, the CDR3 is TGTGCCAGCGGTCGGCTCCTTAGCGGGATTCAAGAGACCCAGTACTTC.

The J gene is TRBJ1-1, the V gene TRBV28; D ambiguous. Germline loops: CDR1 MDHEN, CDR2 SYDVKM. The CDR3 runs to 14 residues. V was pared by 6 bases and J by 1 base, with 12 bases between. This CDR3 reads CASRVGPGNTEAFF. The CDR3 nucleotides read TGTGCCAGCAGGGTAGGACCTGGGAACACTGAAGCTTTCTTT.

This sequence joins TRBV28 and TRBJ2-7; tentative D call: TRBD2 (7 bases). This CDR3 spans 14 amino acids. Germline V gene lookup returns CDR1 MDHEN and CDR2 SYDVKM. V dropped 7 bases and J dropped 6 bases, with 19 bases sitting between them. The CDR3, as DNA: TGTGCCAGCACCCCGGGGGGCCCACCCCCCGAGCAGTACTTC. Translated: CASTPGGPPPEQYF.

This chain links TRBV24-1 with TRBJ2-1; no definite D call. Germline CDR1 and CDR2: KGHDR and SFDVKD. The CDR3 length is 15 residues. The V gene lost 3 bases and the J gene lost 8 bases, with 16 bases spanning the gap. DNA for the CDR3: TGTGCCACCAGTGATCTCGCTACACCTACGGATGAGCAGTTCTTC. Protein: CATSDLATPTDEQFF.

In the case of this clone: The junction differs from germline at one of its ends, possibly a read error. The rearrangement uses TRBV6-5 and TRBJ1-4; D gene uncertain. Germline CDR1 reads MNHEY; CDR2 reads SVGAGI. The CDR3 is 15 amino acids. CDR3 sequence (DNA): TGTGCCAGCAGTGACTCCTGGGGAGAATATGAAAAACTGTTTTTT. Its protein is CASSDSWGEYEKLFF.

This sequence joins TRBV28 and TRBJ1-2; a weak D match, TRBD1 (5 bases). V lost 6 bases and J 8 bases, leaving 13 bases between the germline ends. Germline CDR1 MDHEN, CDR2 SYDVKM. The CDR3 is made up of 12 amino acids. The CDR3 nucleotides are TGTGCCAGCAGCATTTCGGGGGGAGGCTACACCTTC. Its translation: CASSISGGGYTF.

V and J are TRBV3-1 (or the pseudogene TRBV3-2) and TRBJ2-7; TRBD2 agrees at 7 bases. The CDR3 totals 16 residues. Germline lookup yields CDR1 LGHDT and CDR2 YNNKEL (reference sequence). The V and J ends lost 3 bases and 6 bases, in that order; junction bases with no gene match: 14. The CDR3 sequence is CASSQHSGWGYREQYF. The CDR3 region has the DNA TGTGCCAGCAGCCAGCATAGCGGGTGGGGATATCGCGAGCAGTACTTC.

The gene calls are TRBV2 and TRBJ2-1; 9 bases agree with TRBD1. V lost 5 bases to trimming and J lost 3 bases; unmatched junction nucleotides: 8. The germline V gene has CDR1 SNHLY and CDR2 FYNNEI. CDR3 length: 16 amino acids. The DNA for the CDR3 is TGTGCCAGCAGTCCGGAGGGGACAGGGTTCTACAATGAGCAGTTCTTC. Translated, it gives CASSPEGTGFYNEQFF.

The chain recombines TRBV28 with TRBJ1-3, with TRBD1 matching over 8 bases. In germline, CDR1 is MDHEN, CDR2 SYDVKM. The ends lost 2 bases at V and 4 bases at J; junction bases unmatched: 10. This CDR3 is 17 amino acids long. This CDR3 reads CASSLEGQGASGNTIYF. As DNA, the CDR3 is TGTGCCAGCAGTTTAGAGGGCCAGGGGGCTTCCGGAAACACCATATATTTT. Using reference TRBV28 and TRBJ1-3 for the parts outside the CDR3, the full variable domain is DVKVTQSSRYLVKRTGEKVFLECVQDMDHENMFWYRQDPGLGLRLIYFSYDVKMKEKGDIPEGYSVSREKKERFSLILESASTNQTSMYLCASSLEGQGASGNTIYFGEGSWLTVV.

This chain uses TRBV5-4 with TRBJ2-3; D remains unclear. From germline, CDR1 is SGHNT and CDR2 YYREEE (reference sequence). The CDR3 contains 12 residues. V was trimmed by 6 bases and J by 4 bases, leaving 9 bases between them. CDR3 region: CASTHGSDTQYF. The CDR3 bases are TGTGCCAGCACCCACGGGTCAGATACGCAGTATTTT.